This T cell receptor beta chain was captured in a study of early T cells in non-severe SARS-CoV-2 infection. Study as a whole: Sequenced material consisted of bulk RNA (from unsorted whole blood), and chains were unpaired.

Overall study findings and caveats: Comparison of clonotypes with VDJdb favored anti-spike CD8 responses while missing private and CD4 specificities.

As part of library construction, unique molecular identifiers were attached to individual cDNA molecules. TCRdb reanalysed the 5' RACE reads using MiXCR and keeps one entry per CDR3 protein. Here the sample spans more than 90,000 distinct CDR3 sequences, approximately 9.9% being singletons. Germline V gene lookup returns CDR1 MDHEN and CDR2 SYDVKM. The CDR3 extends over 15 amino acids. The V gene lost 6 bases and the J gene lost 2 bases, with 11 bases spanning the gap. This clonotype was counted many times. Antigen specificity is unknown. This TCR was recovered from an adult who was a healthcare worker with PCR-confirmed SARS-CoV-2 infection or an uninfected control (not recorded which). The chain links TRBV28 to TRBJ2-6; no reliable D call. The material sequenced was whole blood. The CDR3 DNA sequence: TGTGCCAGCAGGATATTGGGAACTGGGGCCAACGTCCTGACTTTC. Amino acid sequence: CASRILGTGANVLTF.